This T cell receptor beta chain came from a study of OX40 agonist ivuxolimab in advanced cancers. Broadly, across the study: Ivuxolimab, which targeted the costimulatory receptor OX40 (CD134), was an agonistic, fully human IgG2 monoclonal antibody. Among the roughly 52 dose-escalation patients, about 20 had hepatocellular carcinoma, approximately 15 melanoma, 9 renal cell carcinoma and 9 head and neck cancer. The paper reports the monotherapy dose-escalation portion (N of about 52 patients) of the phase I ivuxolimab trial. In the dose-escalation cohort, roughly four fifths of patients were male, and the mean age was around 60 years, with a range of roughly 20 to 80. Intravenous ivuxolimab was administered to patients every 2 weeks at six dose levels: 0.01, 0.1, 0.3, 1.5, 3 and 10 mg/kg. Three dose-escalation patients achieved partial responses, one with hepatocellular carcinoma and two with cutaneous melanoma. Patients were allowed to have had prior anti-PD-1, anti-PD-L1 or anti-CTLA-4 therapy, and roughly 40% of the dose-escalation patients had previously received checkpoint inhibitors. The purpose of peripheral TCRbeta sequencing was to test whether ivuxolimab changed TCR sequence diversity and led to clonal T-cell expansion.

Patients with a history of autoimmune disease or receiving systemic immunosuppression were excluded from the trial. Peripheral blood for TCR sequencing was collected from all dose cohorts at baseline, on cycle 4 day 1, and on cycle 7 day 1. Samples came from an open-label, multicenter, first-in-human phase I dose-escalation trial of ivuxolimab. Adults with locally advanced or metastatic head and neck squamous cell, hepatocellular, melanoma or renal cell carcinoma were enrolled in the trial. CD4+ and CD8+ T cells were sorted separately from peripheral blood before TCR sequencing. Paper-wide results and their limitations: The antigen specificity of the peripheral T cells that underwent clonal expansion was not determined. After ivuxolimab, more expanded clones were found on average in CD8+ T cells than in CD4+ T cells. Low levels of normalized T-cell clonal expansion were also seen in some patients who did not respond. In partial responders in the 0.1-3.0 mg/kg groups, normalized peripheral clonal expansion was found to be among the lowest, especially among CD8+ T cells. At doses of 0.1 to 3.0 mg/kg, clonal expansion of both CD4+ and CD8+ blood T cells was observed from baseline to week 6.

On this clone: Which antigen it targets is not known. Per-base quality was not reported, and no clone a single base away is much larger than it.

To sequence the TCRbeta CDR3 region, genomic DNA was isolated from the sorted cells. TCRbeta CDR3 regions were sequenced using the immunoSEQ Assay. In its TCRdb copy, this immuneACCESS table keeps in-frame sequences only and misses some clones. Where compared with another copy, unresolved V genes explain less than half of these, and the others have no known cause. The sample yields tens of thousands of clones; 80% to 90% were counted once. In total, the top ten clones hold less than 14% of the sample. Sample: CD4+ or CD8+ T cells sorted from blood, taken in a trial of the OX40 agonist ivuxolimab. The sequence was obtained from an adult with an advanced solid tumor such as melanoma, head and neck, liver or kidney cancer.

The CDR3 protein sequence reads: CASTAGGTEAFF. The bases are TGTGCCAGCACTGCGGGGGGCACTGAAGCTTTCTTT. Recombination connected TRBV18 to TRBJ1-1; matching of 5 bases hints at TRBD1 as the D gene. Looking up the germline V gene yields CDR1 KGHSH and CDR2 LQKENI. The CDR3 runs 12 amino acids, cysteine and phenylalanine included. The CDR3 DNA has 36 bases and is translated from base 1. V loses 8 bases, J loses 4 bases, and the germline ends lie 11 bases apart.